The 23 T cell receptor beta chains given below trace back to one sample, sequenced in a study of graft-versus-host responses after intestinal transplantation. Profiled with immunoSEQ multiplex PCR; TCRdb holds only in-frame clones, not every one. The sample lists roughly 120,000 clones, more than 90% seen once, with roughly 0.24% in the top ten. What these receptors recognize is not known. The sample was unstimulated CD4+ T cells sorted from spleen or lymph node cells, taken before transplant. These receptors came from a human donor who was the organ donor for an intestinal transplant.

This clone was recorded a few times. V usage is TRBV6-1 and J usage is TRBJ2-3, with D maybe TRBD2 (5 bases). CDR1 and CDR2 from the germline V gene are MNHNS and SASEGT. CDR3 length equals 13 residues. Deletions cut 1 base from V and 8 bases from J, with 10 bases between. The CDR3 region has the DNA TGTGCCAGCAGTGAAGTCCGAGGGTCTACGCAGTATTTT. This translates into CASSEVRGSTQYF.

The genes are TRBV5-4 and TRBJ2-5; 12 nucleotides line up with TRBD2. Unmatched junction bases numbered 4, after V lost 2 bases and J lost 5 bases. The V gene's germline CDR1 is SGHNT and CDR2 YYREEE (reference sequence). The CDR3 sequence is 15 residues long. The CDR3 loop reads CASSLRLAGEETQYF. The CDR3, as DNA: TGTGCCAGCAGCTTAAGACTAGCGGGAGAGGAGACCCAGTACTTC.

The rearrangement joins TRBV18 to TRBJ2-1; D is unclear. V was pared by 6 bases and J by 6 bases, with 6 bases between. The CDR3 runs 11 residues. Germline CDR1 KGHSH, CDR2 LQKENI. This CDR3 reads CASSTFNEQFF. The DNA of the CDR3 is TGTGCCAGCTCGACCTTCAATGAGCAGTTCTTC. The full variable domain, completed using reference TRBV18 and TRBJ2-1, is NAGVMQNPRHLVRRRGQEARLRCSPMKGHSHVYWYRQLPEEGLKFMVYLQKENIIDESGMPKERFSAEFPKEGPSILRIQQVVRGDSAAYFCASSTFNEQFFGPGTRLTVL.

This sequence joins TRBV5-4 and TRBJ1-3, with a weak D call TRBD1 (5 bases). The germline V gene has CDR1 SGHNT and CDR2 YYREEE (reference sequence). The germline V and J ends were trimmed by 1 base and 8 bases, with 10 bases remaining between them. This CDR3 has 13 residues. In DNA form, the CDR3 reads TGTGCCAGCAGCTTGCTCGGGGCCGACACCATATATTTT. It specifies CASSLLGADTIYF.

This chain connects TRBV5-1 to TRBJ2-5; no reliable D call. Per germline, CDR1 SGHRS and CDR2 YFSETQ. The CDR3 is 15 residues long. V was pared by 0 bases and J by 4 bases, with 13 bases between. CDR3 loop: CASSLATGSIETQYF. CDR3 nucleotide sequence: TGCGCCAGCAGCTTGGCCACGGGCTCCATAGAGACCCAGTACTTC.

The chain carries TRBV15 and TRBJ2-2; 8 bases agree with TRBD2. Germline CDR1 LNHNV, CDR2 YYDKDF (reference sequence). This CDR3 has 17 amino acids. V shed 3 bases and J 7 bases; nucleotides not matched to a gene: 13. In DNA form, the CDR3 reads TGTGCCACCAGCAGCGCCTTCCGGGAGGGCCGAGGCGGGGAGCTGTTTTTT. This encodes CATSSAFREGRGGELFF.

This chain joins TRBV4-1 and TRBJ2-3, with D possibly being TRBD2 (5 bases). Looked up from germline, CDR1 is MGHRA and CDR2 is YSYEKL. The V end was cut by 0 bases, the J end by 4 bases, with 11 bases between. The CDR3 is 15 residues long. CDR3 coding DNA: TGCGCCAGCAGCCAAGACATGGGGAGACCAGATACGCAGTATTTT. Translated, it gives CASSQDMGRPDTQYF.

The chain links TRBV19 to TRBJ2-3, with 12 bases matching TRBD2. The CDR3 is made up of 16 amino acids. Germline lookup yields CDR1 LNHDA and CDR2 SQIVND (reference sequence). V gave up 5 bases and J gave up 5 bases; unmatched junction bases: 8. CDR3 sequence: CASSHRPGLAGDTQYF. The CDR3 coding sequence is TGTGCCAGTAGTCATAGACCGGGACTAGCGGGAGATACGCAGTATTTT.

CDR3 bases: TGTGCCAGCAGTTTCCATGAGACCCAGTACTTC. As protein: CASSFHETQYF. This chain connects TRBV28 to TRBJ2-5; D unresolved. Germline V gives CDR1 MDHEN, CDR2 SYDVKM. This CDR3 has 11 amino acids. The V end lost 3 bases, the J end lost 5 bases, and 4 bases lay between the germline ends.

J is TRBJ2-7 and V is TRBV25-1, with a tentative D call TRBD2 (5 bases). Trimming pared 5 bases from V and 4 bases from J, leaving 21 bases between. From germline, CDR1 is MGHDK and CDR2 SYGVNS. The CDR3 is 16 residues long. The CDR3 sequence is CASSTTDSSHGYEQYF. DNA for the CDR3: TGTGCCAGCAGTACTACGGACTCCTCCCACGGGTACGAGCAGTACTTC.

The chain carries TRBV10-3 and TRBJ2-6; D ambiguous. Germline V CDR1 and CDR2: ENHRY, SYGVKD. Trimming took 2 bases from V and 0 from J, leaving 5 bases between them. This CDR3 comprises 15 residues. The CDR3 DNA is TGTGCCATCAGTGAGGACGGCTCTGGGGCCAACGTCCTGACTTTC. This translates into CAISEDGSGANVLTF.

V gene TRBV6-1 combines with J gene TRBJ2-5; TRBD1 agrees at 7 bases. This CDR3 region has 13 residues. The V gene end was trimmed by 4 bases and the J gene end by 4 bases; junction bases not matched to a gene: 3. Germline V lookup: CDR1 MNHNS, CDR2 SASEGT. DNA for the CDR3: TGTGCCAGCAGTGCACAGGGGACAGAGACCCAGTACTTC. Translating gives CASSAQGTETQYF.

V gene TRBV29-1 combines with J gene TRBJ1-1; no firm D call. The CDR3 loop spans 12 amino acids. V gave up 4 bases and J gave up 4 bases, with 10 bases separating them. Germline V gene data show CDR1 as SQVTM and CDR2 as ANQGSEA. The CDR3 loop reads CSVVVGATEAFF. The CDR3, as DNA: TGCAGCGTTGTGGTCGGTGCCACTGAAGCTTTCTTT. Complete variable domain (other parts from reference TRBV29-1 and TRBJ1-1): SAVISQKPSRDICQRGTSLTIQCQVDSQVTMMFWYRQQPGQSLTLIATANQGSEATYESGFVIDKFPISRPNLTFSTLTVSNMSPEDSSIYLCSVVVGATEAFFGQGTRLTVV.

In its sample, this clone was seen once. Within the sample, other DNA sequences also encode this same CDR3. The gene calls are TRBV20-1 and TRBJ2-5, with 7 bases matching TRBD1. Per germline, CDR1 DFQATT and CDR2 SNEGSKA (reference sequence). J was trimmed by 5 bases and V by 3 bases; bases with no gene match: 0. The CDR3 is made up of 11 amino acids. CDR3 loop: CSARDRETQYF. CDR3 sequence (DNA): TGCAGTGCTAGGGACAGGGAGACCCAGTACTTC.

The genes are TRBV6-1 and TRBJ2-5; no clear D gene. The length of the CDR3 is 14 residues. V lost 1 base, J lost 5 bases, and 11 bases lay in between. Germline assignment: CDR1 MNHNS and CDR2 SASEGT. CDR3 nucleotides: TGTGCCAGCAGTGAAGTCTCCGGGTTGGAGACCCAGTACTTC. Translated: CASSEVSGLETQYF.

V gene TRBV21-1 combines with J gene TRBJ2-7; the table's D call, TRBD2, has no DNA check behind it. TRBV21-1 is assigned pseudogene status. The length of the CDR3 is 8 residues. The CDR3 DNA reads TGTGCCAGCAGATCCTACCTCTTC. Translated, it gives CASRSYLF.

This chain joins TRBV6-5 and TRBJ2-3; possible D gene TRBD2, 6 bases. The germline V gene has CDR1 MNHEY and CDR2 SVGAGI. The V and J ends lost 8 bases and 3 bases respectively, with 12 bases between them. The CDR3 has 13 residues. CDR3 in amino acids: CASRAGGTDTQYF. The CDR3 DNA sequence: TGTGCCAGCCGCGCTGGAGGGACAGATACGCAGTATTTT.

For the CDR3, the DNA is TGTGCCAGCAGTACCCGGTCCCGGAGGGACTATGGCTACACCTTC. Its protein is CASSTRSRRDYGYTF. The J gene is TRBJ1-2, the V gene TRBV6-5; D gene uncertain. CDR1 is MNHEY, CDR2 SVGAGI, per germline. The CDR3 spans 15 residues. V lost 5 bases, J lost 3 bases, and 16 bases lay in between.

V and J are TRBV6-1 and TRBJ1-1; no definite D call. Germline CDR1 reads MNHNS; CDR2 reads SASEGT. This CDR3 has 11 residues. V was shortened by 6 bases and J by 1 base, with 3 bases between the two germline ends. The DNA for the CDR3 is TGTGCCAGCAGGGGGAACACTGAAGCTTTCTTT. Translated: CASRGNTEAFF.

For the CDR3, the DNA is TGTGCCAGCAGTTCCCAACGACTAGCCCACTACAATGAGCAGTTCTTC. Translation gives CASSSQRLAHYNEQFF. The chain is built from TRBV28 and TRBJ2-1; 7 positions agree with TRBD2. The CDR3 consists of 16 residues. Germline lookup yields CDR1 MDHEN and CDR2 SYDVKM. J lost 3 bases, V lost 4 bases, and 9 bases had no gene match.

The CDR3 protein is CASSLAGGPSYEQYF. In DNA, the CDR3 is TGCGCCAGCAGCCTAGCGGGAGGTCCCTCCTACGAGCAGTACTTC. The gene calls are TRBV4-1 and TRBJ2-7, with 10 bases matching TRBD2. J was trimmed by 0 bases and V by 4 bases; bases with no gene match: 3. This CDR3 has 15 amino acids. Germline V gene lookup returns CDR1 MGHRA and CDR2 YSYEKL.

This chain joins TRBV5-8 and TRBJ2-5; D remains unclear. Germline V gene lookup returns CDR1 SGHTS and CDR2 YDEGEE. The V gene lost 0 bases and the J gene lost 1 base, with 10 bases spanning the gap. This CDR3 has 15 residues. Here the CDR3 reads CASSLVLRVQETQYF. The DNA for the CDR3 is TGTGCCAGCAGCTTGGTACTCCGGGTCCAAGAGACCCAGTACTTC.

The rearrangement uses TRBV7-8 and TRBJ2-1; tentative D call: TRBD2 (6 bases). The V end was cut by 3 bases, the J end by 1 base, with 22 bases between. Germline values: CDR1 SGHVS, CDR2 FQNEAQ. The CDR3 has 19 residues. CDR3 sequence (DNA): TGTGCCAGCAGCTTCAGGTGGTCCCGCTGGGGGGATTCCTACAATGAGCAGTTCTTC. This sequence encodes CASSFRWSRWGDSYNEQFF.